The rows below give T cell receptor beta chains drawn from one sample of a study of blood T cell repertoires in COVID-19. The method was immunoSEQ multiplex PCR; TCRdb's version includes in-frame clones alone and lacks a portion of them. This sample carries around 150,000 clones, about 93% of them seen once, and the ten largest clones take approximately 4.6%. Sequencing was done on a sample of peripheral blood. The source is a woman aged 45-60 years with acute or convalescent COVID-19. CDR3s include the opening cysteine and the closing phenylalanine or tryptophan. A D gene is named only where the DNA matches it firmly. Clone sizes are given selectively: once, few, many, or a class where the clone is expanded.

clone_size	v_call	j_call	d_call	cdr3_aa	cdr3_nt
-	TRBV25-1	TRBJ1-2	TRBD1	CASSEYDRDYGYTF	TGTGCCAGCAGTGAGTACGACAGGGACTATGGCTACACCTTC
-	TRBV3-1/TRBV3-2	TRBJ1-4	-	CASSQDYSRVGPTNEKLFF	TGTGCCAGCAGCCAAGATTATAGCAGGGTTGGCCCAACTAATGAAAAACTGTTTTTT
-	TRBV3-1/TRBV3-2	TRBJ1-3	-	CASSQERGSGNTIYF	TGTGCCAGCAGCCAAGAACGGGGGTCTGGAAACACCATATATTTT
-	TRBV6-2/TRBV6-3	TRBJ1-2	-	CASSWANYGYTF	TGTGCCAGCAGTTGGGCGAACTATGGCTACACCTTC
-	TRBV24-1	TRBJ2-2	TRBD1	CATSRPGTGNTGELFF	TGTGCCACCAGTCGCCCGGGGACAGGGAACACCGGGGAGCTGTTTTTT
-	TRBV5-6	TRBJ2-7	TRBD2	CASSSGLAGVIEQYF	TGTGCCAGCAGCTCAGGACTAGCGGGAGTGATCGAGCAGTACTTC
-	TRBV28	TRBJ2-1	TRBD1	CASSFGTAAYNEQFF	TGTGCCAGCAGTTTTGGGACAGCGGCCTACAATGAGCAGTTCTTC
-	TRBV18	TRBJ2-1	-	CASSPRAGVNEQFF	TGTGCCAGCTCACCAAGGGCGGGTGTCAATGAGCAGTTCTTC
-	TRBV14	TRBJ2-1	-	CASSQDRGYEQFF	TGTGCCAGCAGCCAAGATCGCGGCTATGAGCAGTTCTTC
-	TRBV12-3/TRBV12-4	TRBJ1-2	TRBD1	CASRPSGGYGYTF	TGTGCCAGCAGACCCTCAGGGGGCTATGGCTACACCTTC
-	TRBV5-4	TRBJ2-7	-	CASSPGWREGNEQYF	TGTGCCAGCAGCCCCGGGTGGCGGGAAGGGAACGAGCAGTACTTC
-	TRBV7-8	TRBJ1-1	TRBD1	CASSLVGQGRTEAFF	TGTGCCAGCAGCTTAGTGGGACAGGGAAGGACTGAAGCTTTCTTT
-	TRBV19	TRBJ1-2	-	CASSSSFNYGYTF	TGTGCCAGTAGTTCCTCGTTTAACTATGGCTACACCTTC
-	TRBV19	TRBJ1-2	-	CASSSTGFYGYTF	TGTGCCAGTAGTTCGACAGGATTCTATGGCTACACCTTC
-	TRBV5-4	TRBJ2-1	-	CASSSFYSLKKNNEQFF	TGTGCCAGCAGCTCTTTTTATAGCCTCAAAAAAAACAATGAGCAGTTCTTC
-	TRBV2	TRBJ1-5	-	CASSPQGGYSNQPQHF	TGTGCCAGCAGTCCACAGGGAGGGTATAGCAATCAGCCCCAGCATTTT
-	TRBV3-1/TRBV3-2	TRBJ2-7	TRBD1	CASSQIPYRGPTYEQYF	TGTGCCAGCAGCCAAATCCCCTACAGGGGCCCAACCTACGAGCAGTACTTC
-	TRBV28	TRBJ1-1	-	CASTYSTATNTEAFF	TGTGCCAGCACCTACTCAACAGCCACCAACACTGAAGCTTTCTTT
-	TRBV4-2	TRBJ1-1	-	CASSQVSGGTTEAFF	TGTGCCAGCAGCCAAGTGAGCGGGGGCACGACTGAAGCTTTCTTT
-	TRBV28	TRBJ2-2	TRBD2	CASKSDASGSNTGELFF	TGTGCCAGCAAGTCCGACGCTAGCGGGTCGAACACCGGGGAGCTGTTTTTT
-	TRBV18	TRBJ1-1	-	CASSPNADTEAFF	TGTGCCAGCTCACCAAACGCGGACACTGAAGCTTTCTTT
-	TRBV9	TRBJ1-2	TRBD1	CASSPGQANYGYTF	TGTGCCAGCAGCCCCGGACAGGCTAACTATGGCTACACCTTC
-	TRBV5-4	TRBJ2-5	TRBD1	CASSSPGQQETQYF	TGTGCCAGCAGCTCACCGGGACAGCAAGAGACCCAGTACTTC
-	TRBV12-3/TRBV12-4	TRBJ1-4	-	CASSEGGVKLFF	TGTGCCAGCAGTGAAGGGGGGGTAAAACTGTTTTTT
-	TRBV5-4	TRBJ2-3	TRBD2	CASSLGTSGHDTQYF	TGTGCCAGCAGCTTGGGGACTAGTGGCCATGATACGCAGTATTTT
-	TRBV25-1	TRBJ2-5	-	CASARSGRAKETQYF	TGTGCCAGCGCCAGAAGTGGGCGGGCAAAAGAGACCCAGTACTTC
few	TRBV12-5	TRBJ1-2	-	CASGPWTEENYGYTF	TGTGCTAGTGGTCCGTGGACAGAAGAAAACTATGGCTACACCTTC
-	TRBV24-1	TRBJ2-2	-	CATNRGGDTGELFF	TGTGCCACCAACCGTGGCGGGGACACCGGGGAGCTGTTTTTT
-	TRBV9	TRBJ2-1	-	CASSHRAEQFF	TGTGCCAGCAGCCACAGGGCTGAGCAGTTCTTC
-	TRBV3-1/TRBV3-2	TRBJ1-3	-	CASSQSGWESTIYF	TGTGCCAGCAGCCAGTCGGGGTGGGAGAGCACCATATATTTT
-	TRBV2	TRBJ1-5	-	CASSDGPGAQHF	TGTGCCAGCAGTGACGGTCCTGGAGCCCAGCATTTT
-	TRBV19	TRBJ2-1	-	CASSKVGGGTYNEQFF	TGTGCCAGTAGTAAAGTGGGGGGGGGCACCTACAATGAGCAGTTCTTC
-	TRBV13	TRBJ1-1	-	CASSVRRGGTEAFF	TGTGCCAGCAGTGTGAGACGGGGGGGTACTGAAGCTTTCTTT
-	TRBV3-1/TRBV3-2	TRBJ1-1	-	CASSQQGRRWNTEAFF	TGTGCCAGCAGCCAGCAGGGGCGAAGGTGGAACACTGAAGCTTTCTTT
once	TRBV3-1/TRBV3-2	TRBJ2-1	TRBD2	CASRLSGGAGNEQFF	TGTGCCAGCAGACTTAGCGGGGGGGCCGGCAATGAGCAGTTCTTC
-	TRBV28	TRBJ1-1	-	CASSFGMNTEAFF	TGTGCCAGCAGTTTCGGGATGAACACTGAAGCTTTCTTT
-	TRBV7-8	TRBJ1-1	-	CASSLSRSRNTEAFF	TGTGCCAGCAGCTTATCTCGATCCAGGAACACTGAAGCTTTCTTT
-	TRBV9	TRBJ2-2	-	CASSGASLAGELFF	TGTGCCAGCAGCGGGGCTAGCTTAGCCGGGGAGCTGTTTTTT
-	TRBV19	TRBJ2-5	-	CASSIRGNPETQYF	TGTGCCAGTAGTATACGCGGGAATCCGGAGACCCAGTACTTC
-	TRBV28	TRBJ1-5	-	CASKGGDRGNQPQHF	TGTGCCAGCAAAGGGGGGGATCGGGGCAATCAGCCCCAGCATTTT
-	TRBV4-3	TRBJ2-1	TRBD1	CASSQVPGQGSPYNEQFF	TGCGCCAGCAGCCAGGTCCCGGGACAGGGGTCCCCCTACAATGAGCAGTTCTTC
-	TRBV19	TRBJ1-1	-	CASSTDERGRFMNTEAFF	TGTGCCAGTAGTACCGATGAGCGGGGGCGGTTCATGAACACTGAAGCTTTCTTT
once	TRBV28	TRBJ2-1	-	CASLGAYNEQFF	TGTGCCAGCCTGGGCGCTTACAATGAGCAGTTCTTC
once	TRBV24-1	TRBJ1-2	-	CATSDQAGEYGYTF	TGTGCCACCAGTGACCAGGCGGGTGAATATGGCTACACCTTC
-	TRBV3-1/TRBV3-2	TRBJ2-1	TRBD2	CASSQVKGTRPYNEQFF	TGTGCCAGCAGCCAAGTTAAAGGGACTAGACCCTACAATGAGCAGTTCTTC